This T cell receptor beta chain was obtained from a study of a mutant IDH1 vaccine in newly diagnosed glioma. At the level of the study: Most patients had received both radiotherapy and temozolomide, the prior options being radiotherapy, temozolomide, or both.

The repertoire was sequenced with immunoSEQ multiplex PCR; TCRdb's copy has only in-frame clones and lacks some. The sample lists about 94,000 clones; roughly 91% were seen once. On this clone: Its antigen is not identified.

V was trimmed by 5 bases and J by 7 bases, leaving 18 bases between them. The CDR3 has 15 residues. The germline V gene encodes CDR1 SGHDT and CDR2 YYEEEE. The sample's time point: week 47, end of study. What each vaccine dose contained was 300 ug of mutant IDH1 20-mer peptide, accompanied by topical imiquimod. The chain combines TRBV5-6 with TRBJ1-4, with D possibly being TRBD1 (6 bases). This TCR came from a woman between 50 and 59 years old with glioma. Material: PBMCs, obtained from a glioma patient whose treatment included an IDH1 peptide vaccine. CDR3 amino acids: CASSFPGGQGEKLFF. Here the CDR3 DNA reads TGTGCCAGCAGTTTCCCGGGGGGGCAAGGTGAAAAACTGTTTTTT.